This T cell receptor beta chain derives from a study of cytomegalovirus exposure and HLA in healthy donors. Study-wide background: Earlier sequencing of about 179 million T cells yielded 100 million to 140 million unique TCR beta sequences.

The CDR3 contains 15 residues. V trimming: 4 bases; J trimming: 3 bases; junction bases outside the gene matches: 7. Germline V lookup: CDR1 LNHDA, CDR2 SQIVND (reference sequence). PCR used 60 Vbeta primers and 13 Jbeta primers. Produced via immunoSEQ multiplex PCR; TCRdb's table is partial and in-frame only. The table lists under 200,000 clones, 75% to 85% of them singletons. On this clone itself: Antigen specificity is unknown.

Regarding the study as a whole: A later analysis linked 15,000 to 20,000 TCR beta sequences to HLA alleles at 0.05 false discovery rate.

This chain connects TRBV19 to TRBJ2-3, with TRBD2 matching over 7 bases. The sequence came from a woman aged 18-29 years in good health and CMV-seronegative. Sequencing was carried out using PBMCs. This CDR3 is CASSTGLVVTDTQYF. CDR3 bases: TGTGCCAGTAGTACCGGACTAGTTGTTACAGATACGCAGTATTTT.